These 23 T cell receptor beta chains came from one sample sequenced in a study of cytomegalovirus exposure and HLA in healthy donors. TCRdb's copy holds only in-frame clones and misses some; the assay was immunoSEQ multiplex PCR. This table holds over 150,000 clones, about 89% found once. The sample taken for sequencing was PBMCs. The receptors stem from a woman younger than 30 in good health and CMV-seropositive.

This chain connects TRBV15 to TRBJ2-1; D perhaps matches TRBD2 (6 bases). Germline CDR1 LNHNV, CDR2 YYDKDF (reference sequence). The V end lost 9 bases, the J end lost 8 bases, and 26 bases lay between the germline ends. The CDR3 extends over 16 amino acids. The chain's CDR3 is CATQGEVPAGHYEQFF. The CDR3 coding sequence is TGTGCCACTCAAGGTGAGGTACCAGCGGGTCACTATGAGCAGTTCTTC.

The V gene is TRBV2, the J gene TRBJ2-7; D is possibly TRBD2 (5 bases). Per germline, CDR1 SNHLY and CDR2 FYNNEI. V lost 6 bases and J lost 5, with 20 bases in between. The CDR3 covers 15 residues. The CDR3 is CASRRETVYSNEQYF. The CDR3 nucleotides are TGTGCCAGCAGGAGGGAGACTGTATATTCCAACGAGCAGTACTTC.

This chain connects TRBV27 to TRBJ2-2, with TRBD2 matching over 7 bases. V gave up 5 bases and J gave up 6 bases; unmatched junction bases: 12. CDR3 length: 16 amino acids. From germline, CDR1 is MNHEY and CDR2 SMNVEV (reference sequence). In nucleotides, the CDR3 is TGTGCCAGCAGTCCGTTTGGCGGGACTAAACCCGGGGAGCTGTTTTTT. As protein: CASSPFGGTKPGELFF.

The chain employs TRBV2 and TRBJ1-3; D ambiguous. The CDR3 is made up of 14 amino acids. Germline CDR1 reads SNHLY; CDR2 reads FYNNEI. V lost 7 bases, J lost 1 base, and 11 bases lay in between. The CDR3 spells CASKVEASGNTIYF. The CDR3 nucleotides read TGTGCCAGCAAGGTCGAGGCATCTGGAAACACCATATATTTT.

The chain uses TRBV7-7 and TRBJ2-5; D may be TRBD2 (5 bases). The CDR3 contains 20 residues. Germline CDR1 SSHAT, CDR2 FNYEAQ (reference sequence). Trimming cost V 0 bases and J 3 bases, with 26 bases left between them. CDR3 sequence: CASSLAEVTPRKEGKETQYF. CDR3 DNA sequence: TGTGCCAGCAGCTTAGCAGAAGTCACCCCGAGAAAAGAGGGTAAAGAGACCCAGTACTTC. The full variable domain, its missing parts supplied by reference TRBV7-7 and TRBJ2-5, is GAGVSQSPRYKVTKRGQDVTLRCDPISSHATLYWYQQALGQGPEFLTYFNYEAQPDKSGLPSDRFSAERPEGSISTLTIQRTEQRDSAMYRCASSLAEVTPRKEGKETQYFGPGTRLLVL.

The chain links TRBV5-1 to TRBJ2-1, with 8 bases aligning to TRBD1. CDR3 length equals 16 residues. J gave up 8 bases and V 2 bases, and 12 bases lay outside the gene matches. The germline V gene encodes CDR1 SGHRS and CDR2 YFSETQ. CDR3 amino acids: CASSFEPGQEFDEQFF. The DNA of the CDR3 is TGCGCCAGCAGCTTTGAACCGGGACAGGAGTTCGATGAGCAGTTCTTC. Supplemented by reference TRBV5-1 and TRBJ2-1, the full variable domain reads KAGVTQTPRYLIKTRGQQVTLSCSPISGHRSVSWYQQTPGQGLQFLFEYFSETQRNKGNFPGRFSGRQFSNSRSEMNVSTLELGDSALYLCASSFEPGQEFDEQFFGPGTRLTVL.

The chain uses TRBV14 and TRBJ2-7; 10 nucleotides align to TRBD1. The CDR3 has 13 residues. CDR1 is SGHDN and CDR2 is FVKESK in the germline V gene. V was clipped by 4 bases and J by 4 bases; unmatched bases: 1. CDR3 nucleotide sequence: TGTGCCAGCAGCCGGACAGGGGGATACGAGCAGTACTTC. This codes for CASSRTGGYEQYF.

J is TRBJ2-3 and V is TRBV5-1; 11 bases are shared with TRBD2. The length of the CDR3 is 16 residues. Germline CDR1 and CDR2: SGHRS and YFSETQ. V dropped 3 bases and J dropped 2; count of bases not matched to a gene: 5. CDR3 region: CASSYRLAGPTDTQYF. As DNA, the CDR3 is TGCGCCAGCAGCTACCGACTAGCGGGACCCACAGATACGCAGTATTTT.

This clone came up a few times. The genes are TRBV7-2 and TRBJ1-2; 10 positions match TRBD1. The CDR3 extends over 15 amino acids. Germline values: CDR1 SGHTA, CDR2 FQGNSA. The V segment lost 8 bases and the J segment 3 bases; nucleotides outside the gene matches: 9. The CDR3 coding sequence is TGTGCCAGCCAACAGGGACAGGGGACGGACTATGGCTACACCTTC. Its translation is CASQQGQGTDYGYTF.

This chain uses TRBV29-1 with TRBJ2-1; TRBD2 aligns across 14 bases. The V segment lost 7 bases and the J segment 2 bases; nucleotides outside the gene matches: 4. This CDR3 region has 15 residues. Germline lookup yields CDR1 SQVTM and CDR2 ANQGSEA. The DNA for the CDR3 is TGCAGCGCCGGACTAGCGGGAGGACCCTACAATGAGCAGTTCTTC. Translation: CSAGLAGGPYNEQFF.

The genes are TRBV9 and TRBJ2-1; TRBD2 matches 7 bases. V gave up 0 bases and J gave up 2 bases; unmatched junction bases: 2. This CDR3 comprises 15 residues. The germline V gene encodes CDR1 SGDLS and CDR2 YYNGEE. The CDR3 nucleotides read TGTGCCAGCAGCGTAGACGGGAGGACCTACAATGAGCAGTTCTTC. Amino acids: CASSVDGRTYNEQFF.

The chain combines TRBV7-2 with TRBJ2-1, with D possibly TRBD1 on 6 matching bases. CDR1 is SGHTA, CDR2 FQGNSA, per germline. CDR3 size: 14 residues. V lost 0 bases and J lost 3, with 6 bases in between. The CDR3, as DNA: TGTGCCAGCAGCTTAGCAGGGGGCTACAATGAGCAGTTCTTC. Its protein product is CASSLAGGYNEQFF.

The chain links TRBV21-1 to TRBJ2-2; TRBD2 was called by the table and not checked on the DNA. TRBV21-1 is a recognized pseudogene. The CDR3 length is 16 residues. CDR3 nucleotides: TGTGCCAGCAGCAATCCCAGCGGGAGGGTCCCCGGGGAGCTGTTTTTT. This codes for CASSNPSGRVPGELFF.

V and J are TRBV28 and TRBJ2-7; no clear D. Germline V gene sequence: CDR1 MDHEN, CDR2 SYDVKM. V was cut by 2 bases and J by 3 bases, with 8 bases left in between. The CDR3 is 13 amino acids. The CDR3 nucleotides are TGTGCCAGCAGTTTACTAACCGGCTACGAGCAGTACTTC. This sequence encodes CASSLLTGYEQYF.

The chain links TRBV11-2 to TRBJ2-2, with 15 bases fitting TRBD2. CDR1 SGHAT and CDR2 FQNNGV come from the germline V gene. This CDR3 has 18 amino acids. V was pared by 3 bases and J by 4 bases, with 6 bases of the junction left unmatched. The CDR3 DNA reads as TGTGCCAGCAGCTTCGGACTAGCGGGAGGGCGAGGCACCGGGGAGCTGTTTTTT. The encoded protein is CASSFGLAGGRGTGELFF.

The V gene is TRBV7-9, the J gene TRBJ1-1, with D possibly TRBD1 on 6 matching bases. The length of the CDR3 is 14 residues. V lost 6 bases and J lost 0, with 11 bases in between. Per the germline V gene, CDR1 is SEHNR and CDR2 is FQNEAQ (reference sequence). The CDR3 loop is CASRRQEMNTEAFF. The CDR3, as DNA: TGTGCCAGCAGGAGACAGGAGATGAACACTGAAGCTTTCTTT.

The chain is built from TRBV6-6 and TRBJ2-5; TRBD1 might be the D (6 bases). CDR1 is MNHNY and CDR2 is SVGAGI in the germline V gene (reference sequence). V was trimmed by 0 bases and J by 5 bases, leaving 16 bases between them. This CDR3 comprises 16 residues. The CDR3 reads CASSYSGATPRETQYF. CDR3 DNA sequence: TGTGCCAGCAGTTACTCGGGGGCCACCCCCCGGGAGACCCAGTACTTC.

The V call is TRBV2, the J call TRBJ2-5; 11 bases align to TRBD1. This CDR3 spans 12 amino acids. Germline values: CDR1 SNHLY, CDR2 FYNNEI. V was clipped by 10 bases and J by 4 bases; unmatched bases: 2. This CDR3 reads CATDRGLETQYF. The CDR3 nucleotides read TGTGCCACGGACAGGGGGCTAGAGACCCAGTACTTC.

Details on this clone: Its ends do not fully match the called genes, so a read error is possible. The chain uses TRBV5-1 and TRBJ2-5; 7 nucleotides align to TRBD1. Germline CDR1 and CDR2: SGHRS and YFSETQ. This CDR3 region has 12 residues. The CDR3 region is CASSGDRDGLNF. CDR3 coding DNA: TGCGCCAGCAGCGGAGACAGGGATGGGTTGAACTTC.

J is TRBJ1-5 and V is TRBV2; D might be TRBD1 (5 bases). The germline V gene encodes CDR1 SNHLY and CDR2 FYNNEI. V gave up 1 base and J gave up 4 bases, with 11 bases separating them. The CDR3 contains 15 residues. The CDR3 reads CASSEGKGSNQPQHF. The CDR3 DNA sequence: TGTGCCAGCAGTGAAGGGAAGGGGTCTAATCAGCCCCAGCATTTT. The variable domain in full, completed from reference TRBV2 and TRBJ1-5, reads EPEVTQTPSHQVTQMGQEVILRCVPISNHLYFYWYRQILGQKVEFLVSFYNNEISEKSEIFDDQFSVERPDGSNFTLKIRSTKLEDSAMYFCASSEGKGSNQPQHFGDGTRLSIL.

This clone was seen a single time. Germline is not matched at one junction end, which may reflect a read error. The chain joins TRBV2 to TRBJ2-4; D ambiguous. Germline V gene sequence: CDR1 SNHLY, CDR2 FYNNEI. The CDR3 is made up of 15 amino acids. CDR3 coding DNA: TGTGCCAGCAAAGAACTCCAGTCCGCGGAAAACGTTCAGTACTTC. This translates into CASKELQSAENVQYF.

Concerning this clone: Relative to the germline gene, one junction end is altered; a read error may explain this. The chain combines TRBV2 with TRBJ1-1, with TRBD1 matching 11 bases. This CDR3 has 11 amino acids. Germline V gene sequence: CDR1 SNHLY, CDR2 FYNNEI. Written as DNA, the CDR3 is TGTGCCAGCAGTCCCGGACAGGGGGCTTCCTTT. This sequence encodes CASSPGQGASF.

This chain links TRBV7-9 with TRBJ1-2; TRBD1 matches at 11 bases. V was pared by 1 base and J by 4 bases, with 2 bases of the junction left unmatched. The germline V gene has CDR1 SEHNR and CDR2 FQNEAQ (reference sequence). This CDR3 contains 15 residues. The CDR3 protein is CASSLVGTGGYGYTF. CDR3 DNA: TGTGCCAGCAGCTTAGTCGGGACAGGGGGCTATGGCTACACCTTC. Together with reference TRBV7-9 and TRBJ1-2, the CDR3 gives the full variable domain: DTGVSQNPRHKITKRGQNVTFRCDPISEHNRLYWYRQTLGQGPEFLTYFQNEAQLEKSRLLSDRFSAERPKGSFSTLEIQRTEQGDSAMYLCASSLVGTGGYGYTFGSGTRLTVV.